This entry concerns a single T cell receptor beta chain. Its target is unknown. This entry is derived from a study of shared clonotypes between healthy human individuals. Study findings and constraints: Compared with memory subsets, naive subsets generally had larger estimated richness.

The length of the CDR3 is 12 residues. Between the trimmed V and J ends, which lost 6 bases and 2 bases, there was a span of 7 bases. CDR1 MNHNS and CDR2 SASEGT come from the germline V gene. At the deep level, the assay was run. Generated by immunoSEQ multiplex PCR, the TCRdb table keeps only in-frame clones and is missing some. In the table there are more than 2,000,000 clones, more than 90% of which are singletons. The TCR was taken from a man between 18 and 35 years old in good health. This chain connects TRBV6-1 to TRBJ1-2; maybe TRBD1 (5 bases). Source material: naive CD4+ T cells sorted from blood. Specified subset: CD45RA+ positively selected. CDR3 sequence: CASSPGNYGYTF. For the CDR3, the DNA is TGTGCCAGCAGCCCAGGGAACTATGGCTACACCTTC.